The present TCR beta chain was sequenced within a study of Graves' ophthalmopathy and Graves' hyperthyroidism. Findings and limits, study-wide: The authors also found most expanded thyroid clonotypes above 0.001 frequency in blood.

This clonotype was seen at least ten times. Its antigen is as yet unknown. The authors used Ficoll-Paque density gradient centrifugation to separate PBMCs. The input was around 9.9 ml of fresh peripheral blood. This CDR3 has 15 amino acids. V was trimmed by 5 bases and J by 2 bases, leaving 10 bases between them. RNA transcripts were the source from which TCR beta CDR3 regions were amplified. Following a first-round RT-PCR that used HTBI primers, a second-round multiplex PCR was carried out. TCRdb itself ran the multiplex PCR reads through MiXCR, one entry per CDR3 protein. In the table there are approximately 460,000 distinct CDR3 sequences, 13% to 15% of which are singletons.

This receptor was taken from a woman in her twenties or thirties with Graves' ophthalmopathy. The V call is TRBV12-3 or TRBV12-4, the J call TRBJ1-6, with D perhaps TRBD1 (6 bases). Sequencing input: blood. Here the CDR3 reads CASSPRGTYNSPLHF. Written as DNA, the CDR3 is TGTGCCAGCAGTCCCAGGGGAACCTATAATTCACCCCTCCACTTT.